This record looks at one T cell receptor beta chain sequence and its context. What it binds is unknown. The data stem from a study of siplizumab effects on memory and regulatory T cells. General study points: A significant reduction in alloreactive sequences traceable to unstimulated CD4+ memory cells was produced by siplizumab. No assignable naive or memory phenotype existed for roughly 80-96% of proliferating CD4+ or CD8+ clones.

V was pared by 2 bases and J by 5 bases, with 4 bases of the junction left unmatched. From germline, CDR1 is GTSNPN and CDR2 SVGIG (reference sequence). This CDR3 contains 13 residues. Sequencing of each sample assayed about 10^5 TCR templates. Using immunoSEQ multiplex PCR, the repertoire was profiled, and TCRdb retains in-frame clones only, with some absent. In the table there are over 65,000 clones, roughly 93% of which are singletons. Source material: CD8+ T cells sorted from blood. The chain links TRBV30 to TRBJ2-7; the match to TRBD1 covers 9 bases. The source is a human donor in good health. The CDR3 reads CAWSPTGGNEQYF. The CDR3 DNA is TGTGCCTGGAGTCCAACAGGGGGCAACGAGCAGTACTTC.